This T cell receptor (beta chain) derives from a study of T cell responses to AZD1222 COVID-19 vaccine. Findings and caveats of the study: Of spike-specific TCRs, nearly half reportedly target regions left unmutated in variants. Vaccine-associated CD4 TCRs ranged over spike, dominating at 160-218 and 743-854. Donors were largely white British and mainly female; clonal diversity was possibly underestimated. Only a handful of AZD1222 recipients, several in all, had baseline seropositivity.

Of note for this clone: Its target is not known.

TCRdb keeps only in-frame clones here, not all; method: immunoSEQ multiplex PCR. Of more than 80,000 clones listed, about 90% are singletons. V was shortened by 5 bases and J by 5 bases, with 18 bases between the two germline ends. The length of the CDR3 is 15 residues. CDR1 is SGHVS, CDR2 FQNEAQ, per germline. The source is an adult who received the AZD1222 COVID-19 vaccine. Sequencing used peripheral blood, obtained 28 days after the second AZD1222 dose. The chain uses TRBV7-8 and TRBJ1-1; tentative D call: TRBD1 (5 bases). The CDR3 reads CASSAERRWGTEAFF. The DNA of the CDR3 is TGTGCCAGCAGCGCGGAACGACGATGGGGGACTGAAGCTTTCTTT.